The source of this T cell receptor beta chain is a study of cytomegalovirus exposure and HLA in healthy donors. Study findings and constraints: The presence/absence work took it that sequencing depth was about the same across donors. Apparent HLA restriction characterized most CMV-associated TCR beta chains in a later analysis.

In its sample, this clone was seen a few times. The antigen remains undetermined. Germline V CDR1 and CDR2: SGHVS, FQNEAQ. Trimming removed 6 bases from V and 7 bases from J, with 19 bases in between. There are 15 residues in the CDR3. PCR amplification relied on 60 Vbeta primers (plus 13 Jbeta primers). Libraries were prepared by immunoSEQ multiplex PCR; TCRdb keeps only in-frame clonotypes and omits some of them. The sample lists fewer than 200,000 clones; around 68% were seen once. The chain recombines TRBV7-8 with TRBJ2-1, with a tentative D call TRBD2 (7 bases). This TCR came from a girl aged 10 to 17 in good health and CMV-seronegative. Material: PBMCs. In nucleotides, the CDR3 is TGTGCCAGCAGTTTCGGGGGGCTGGCGGGAAATGAGCAGTTCTTC. Protein product: CASSFGGLAGNEQFF.